What follows describes a single TCR beta chain. The PCR employed 60 Vbeta primers together with 13 Jbeta primers. Here immunoSEQ multiplex PCR was the method, and the copy in TCRdb shows in-frame clones only, minus some. The data hold approximately 160,000 clones, with just under 80% observed a single time. The data stem from a study of cytomegalovirus exposure and HLA in healthy donors. Study background: In a previous analysis, 120 million or so unique TCR beta sequences were found from 150 million to 200 million T cells.

Germline trimming cut 2 bases from V and 1 base from J; bases unmatched to any gene: 1. Germline-derived CDR1 and CDR2 are ENHRY and SYGVKD. The CDR3 sequence is 16 residues long. This receptor was obtained from a woman aged 50 to 60 in good health and CMV-seropositive. The chain carries TRBV10-3 and TRBJ2-3; 12 nucleotides agree with TRBD2. The specimen sequenced was PBMCs. The CDR3 DNA sequence: TGTGCCATCAGTGAGACTAGCGGGGGGCGCACAGATACGCAGTATTTT. This sequence encodes CAISETSGGRTDTQYF.